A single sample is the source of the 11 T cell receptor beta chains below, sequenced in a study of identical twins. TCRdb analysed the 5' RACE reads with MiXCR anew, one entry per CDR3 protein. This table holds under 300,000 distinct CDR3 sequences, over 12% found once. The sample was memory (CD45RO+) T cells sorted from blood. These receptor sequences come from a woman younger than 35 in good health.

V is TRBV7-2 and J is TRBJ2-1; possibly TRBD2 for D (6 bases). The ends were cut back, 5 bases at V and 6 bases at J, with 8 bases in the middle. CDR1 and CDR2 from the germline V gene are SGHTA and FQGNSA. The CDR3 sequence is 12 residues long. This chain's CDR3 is CASSLTSNEQFF. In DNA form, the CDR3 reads TGTGCCAGCAGCCTGACTAGCAATGAGCAGTTCTTC.

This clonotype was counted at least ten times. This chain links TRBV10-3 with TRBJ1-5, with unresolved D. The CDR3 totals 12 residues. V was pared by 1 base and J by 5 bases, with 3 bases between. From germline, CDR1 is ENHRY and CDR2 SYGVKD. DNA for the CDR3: TGTGCCATCAGTGAGTGGGATCAGCCCCAGCATTTT. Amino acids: CAISEWDQPQHF.

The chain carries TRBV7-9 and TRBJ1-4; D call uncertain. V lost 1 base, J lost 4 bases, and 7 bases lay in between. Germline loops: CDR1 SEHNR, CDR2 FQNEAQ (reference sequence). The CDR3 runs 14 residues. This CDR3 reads CASSLVGFNEKLFF. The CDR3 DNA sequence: TGTGCCAGCAGCTTAGTGGGATTTAATGAAAAACTGTTTTTT.

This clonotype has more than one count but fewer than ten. This CDR3 is CSASGGSHEQFF. CDR3 nucleotides: TGCAGTGCTAGCGGGGGGTCCCATGAGCAGTTCTTC. J is TRBJ2-1 and V is TRBV20-1; 7 bases agree with TRBD2. The CDR3 consists of 12 residues. V shed 3 bases and J 8 bases; nucleotides not matched to a gene: 4. The germline V gene encodes CDR1 DFQATT and CDR2 SNEGSKA (reference sequence).

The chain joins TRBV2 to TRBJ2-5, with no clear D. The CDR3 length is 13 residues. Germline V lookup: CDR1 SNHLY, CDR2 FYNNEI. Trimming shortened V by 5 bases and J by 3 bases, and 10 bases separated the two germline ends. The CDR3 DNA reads TGTGCCAGCAGTAGAGGTCGGGAAGAGACCCAGTACTTC. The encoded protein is CASSRGREETQYF. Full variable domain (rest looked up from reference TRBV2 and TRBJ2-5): EPEVTQTPSHQVTQMGQEVILRCVPISNHLYFYWYRQILGQKVEFLVSFYNNEISEKSEIFDDQFSVERPDGSNFTLKIRSTKLEDSAMYFCASSRGREETQYFGPGTRLLVL.

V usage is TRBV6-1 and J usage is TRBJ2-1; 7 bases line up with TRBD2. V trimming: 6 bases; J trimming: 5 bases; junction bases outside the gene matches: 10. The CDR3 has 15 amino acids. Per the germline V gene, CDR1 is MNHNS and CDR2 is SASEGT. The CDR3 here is CASSHNGRSNNEQFF. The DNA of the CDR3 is TGTGCCAGCAGCCATAACGGGAGGTCGAACAATGAGCAGTTCTTC.

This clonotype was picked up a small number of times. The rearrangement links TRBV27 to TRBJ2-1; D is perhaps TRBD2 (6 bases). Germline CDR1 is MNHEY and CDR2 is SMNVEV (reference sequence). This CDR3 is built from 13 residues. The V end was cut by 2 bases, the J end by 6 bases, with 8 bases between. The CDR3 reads CASSLNGGNEQFF. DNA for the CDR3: TGTGCCAGCAGTTTAAACGGGGGCAATGAGCAGTTCTTC.

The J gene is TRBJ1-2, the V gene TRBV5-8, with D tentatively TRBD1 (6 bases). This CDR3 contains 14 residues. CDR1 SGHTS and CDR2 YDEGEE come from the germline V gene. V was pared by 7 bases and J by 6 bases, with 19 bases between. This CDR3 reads CASGKQLYRDGYTF. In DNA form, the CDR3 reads TGTGCCAGCGGTAAACAATTGTACAGGGATGGCTACACCTTC.

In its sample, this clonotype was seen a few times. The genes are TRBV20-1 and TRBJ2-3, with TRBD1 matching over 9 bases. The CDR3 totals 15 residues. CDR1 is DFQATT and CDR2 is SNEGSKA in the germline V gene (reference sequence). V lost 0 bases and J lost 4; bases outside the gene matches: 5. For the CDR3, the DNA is TGCAGTGCTAGAGATGCCGGACAGGGGTCAGATACGCAGTATTTT. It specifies CSARDAGQGSDTQYF.

CDR3 sequence (DNA): TGTGCCAGCAACATGGGAGGAATTAACTATGGCTACACCTTC. It specifies CASNMGGINYGYTF. The chain combines TRBV7-9 with TRBJ1-2; D is unresolved. Per germline, CDR1 SEHNR and CDR2 FQNEAQ (reference sequence). This CDR3 has 14 residues. The V gene lost 7 bases and the J gene lost 1 base, with 13 bases spanning the gap.

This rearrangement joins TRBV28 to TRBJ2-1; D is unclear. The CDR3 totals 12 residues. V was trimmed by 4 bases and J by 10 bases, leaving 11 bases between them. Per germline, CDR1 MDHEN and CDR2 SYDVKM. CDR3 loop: CASSSVRNEQFF. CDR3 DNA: TGTGCCAGCAGTTCCGTTAGGAACGAGCAGTTCTTC.